A selection of T cell receptor beta chains follows, all from one sample in a study of blood T cell repertoires in COVID-19. Repertoires were generated with immunoSEQ multiplex PCR, while TCRdb's copy carries only in-frame clones and drops some. There are over 450,000 clones in the sample; roughly nine tenths occur only once, and 7.8% lies in the top ten. The sample was peripheral blood. The receptor set was obtained from a woman aged 50 to 65 with COVID-19, enrolled during active disease. CDR3s include the opening cysteine and the closing phenylalanine or tryptophan.

v_gene: TRBV7-2; j_gene: TRBJ1-3; CDR3aa: CASSLGSGGRNTIYF
v_gene: TRBV19; j_gene: TRBJ1-1; CDR3aa: CASSGQGSSNTEAFF
v_gene: TRBV28; j_gene: TRBJ2-6; CDR3aa: CASSLPGTGVGANVLTF
v_gene: TRBV5-1; j_gene: TRBJ2-3; CDR3aa: CASSSRDRGEADTQYF
v_gene: TRBV30; j_gene: TRBJ2-5; CDR3aa: CAWSVGAGSGTQYF
v_gene: TRBV24-1; j_gene: TRBJ2-1; CDR3aa: CATSDFRGGLLNEQFF
v_gene: TRBV12-3/TRBV12-4; j_gene: TRBJ1-1; CDR3aa: CASATGRGAEAFF
v_gene: TRBV6-1; j_gene: TRBJ2-1; CDR3aa: CASSELGGRNEQFF
v_gene: TRBV5-1; j_gene: TRBJ2-2; CDR3aa: CASSYQGENTGELFF
v_gene: TRBV4-1; j_gene: TRBJ2-7; CDR3aa: CASSQGDSLATYEQYF
v_gene: TRBV18; j_gene: TRBJ2-7; CDR3aa: CASSPSSDRRSSYEQYF
v_gene: TRBV10-3; j_gene: TRBJ2-7; CDR3aa: CATTGPRSSYEQYF
v_gene: TRBV6-6; j_gene: TRBJ2-7; CDR3aa: CASRARTGRYPSEQYF
v_gene: TRBV7-2; j_gene: TRBJ1-1; CDR3aa: CASSLGSGGRTEAFF
v_gene: TRBV5-1; j_gene: TRBJ2-2; CDR3aa: CASSFGQGRYTGELFF
v_gene: TRBV29-1; j_gene: TRBJ2-5; CDR3aa: CSARPGTGKETQYF
v_gene: TRBV10-2; j_gene: TRBJ1-2; CDR3aa: CASNTDRVEGYTF
v_gene: TRBV19; j_gene: TRBJ2-7; CDR3aa: CASSESVGGAYEQYF
v_gene: TRBV29-1; j_gene: TRBJ1-2; CDR3aa: CSVRRTGTTANYGYTF
v_gene: TRBV7-9; j_gene: TRBJ2-6; CDR3aa: CASVKGVGSGANVLTF
v_gene: TRBV6-1; j_gene: TRBJ1-1; CDR3aa: CASSDDRAEAFF
v_gene: TRBV18; j_gene: TRBJ1-2; CDR3aa: CASSQSGGARDGYTF
v_gene: TRBV7-9; j_gene: TRBJ1-4; CDR3aa: CASSLPNREMRATNEKLFF
v_gene: TRBV28; j_gene: TRBJ1-2; CDR3aa: CASSSPVYGYTF
v_gene: TRBV29-1; j_gene: TRBJ1-1; CDR3aa: CSAVPSRGSEAFF
v_gene: TRBV30; j_gene: TRBJ1-1; CDR3aa: CAWSVSLLDIEAFF